A selection of T cell receptor beta chains follows, all from one sample in a study of T-cell reconstitution after alpha-beta-depleted transplantation in children. TCRdb re-analysed the PCR reads in MiXCR, keeping a single row per CDR3 protein. The data contain about 600,000 distinct CDR3 sequences, more than 20% of them singletons. The specimen was PBMCs, mostly from graft donor cells, collected 360 days after TCRalphabeta/CD19-depleted stem cell transplant. The receptors stem from a boy less than two years old who had a stem cell transplant for acute myeloid leukemia, so the T cells may come from the graft donor. Each CDR3 is given with its conserved first and last residue. D genes are given only for firm matches. Size is omitted from some rows. Given values are once, few, many or a class for expanded clones.

CDR3 protein: CATSGRQGQETQYF
CDR3 DNA: TGTGCCACCAGTGGGAGACAGGGCCAAGAGACCCAGTACTTC
J gene: TRBJ2-5
clone size: -
D gene: TRBD1
V gene: TRBV24-1

CDR3 protein: CSAALFGLHTGELFF
CDR3 DNA: TGCAGTGCCGCACTCTTCGGACTTCACACCGGGGAGCTGTTTTTT
J gene: TRBJ2-2
clone size: many
D gene: -
V gene: TRBV20-1

CDR3 protein: CASSLSSGISYEQYF
CDR3 DNA: TGTGCCAGCAGCTTAAGTTCCGGGATCTCCTACGAGCAGTACTTC
J gene: TRBJ2-7
clone size: few
D gene: -
V gene: TRBV7-6

CDR3 protein: CSALTVAGGKQETQYF
CDR3 DNA: TGCAGTGCACTAACCGTAGCGGGGGGCAAACAAGAGACCCAGTACTTC
J gene: TRBJ2-5
clone size: many
D gene: TRBD2
V gene: TRBV20-1

CDR3 protein: CASSFPGLAADTQYF
CDR3 DNA: TGTGCCAGCAGTTTTCCGGGACTAGCCGCAGATACGCAGTATTTT
J gene: TRBJ2-3
clone size: few
D gene: TRBD2
V gene: TRBV28

CDR3 protein: CASSVRTSWGQETQYF
CDR3 DNA: TGTGCCAGCAGCGTACGGACTAGCTGGGGTCAGGAGACCCAGTACTTC
J gene: TRBJ2-5
clone size: -
D gene: TRBD2
V gene: TRBV7-9

CDR3 protein: CASARTGEDFGYTF
CDR3 DNA: TGCGCCAGCGCCCGGACAGGGGAAGACTTTGGCTACACCTTC
J gene: TRBJ1-2
clone size: -
D gene: TRBD1
V gene: TRBV10-2

CDR3 protein: CASSLPALPNEQYF
CDR3 DNA: TGTGCCAGCAGTCTTCCGGCCCTACCCAACGAGCAGTACTTC
J gene: TRBJ2-7
clone size: many
D gene: -
V gene: TRBV12-3/TRBV12-4

CDR3 protein: CRGQKVNAEAFF
CDR3 DNA: TGCAGAGGACAGAAAGTAAACGCTGAAGCTTTCTTT
J gene: TRBJ1-1
clone size: -
D gene: -
V gene: TRBV20-1

CDR3 protein: CASSPQSGENIQYF
CDR3 DNA: TGTGCCAGCAGCCCCCAAAGCGGGGAAAACATTCAGTACTTC
J gene: TRBJ2-4
clone size: -
D gene: TRBD2
V gene: TRBV4-2

CDR3 protein: CASLGTGAPYGYTF
CDR3 DNA: TGTGCCAGCTTAGGTACAGGGGCCCCCTATGGCTACACCTTC
J gene: TRBJ1-2
clone size: few
D gene: TRBD1
V gene: TRBV6-5

CDR3 protein: CSAAPWTDTQYF
CDR3 DNA: TGCAGCGCCGCTCCTTGGACAGATACGCAGTATTTT
J gene: TRBJ2-3
clone size: many
D gene: -
V gene: TRBV29-1

CDR3 protein: CATSDIPRGQSTDTQYF
CDR3 DNA: TGTGCCACCAGTGATATCCCCAGGGGCCAGAGCACAGATACGCAGTATTTT
J gene: TRBJ2-3
clone size: few
D gene: -
V gene: TRBV24-1

CDR3 protein: CASAGETQYF
CDR3 DNA: TGCGCCAGCGCGGGCGAGACCCAGTACTTC
J gene: TRBJ2-5
clone size: -
D gene: -
V gene: TRBV5-1

CDR3 protein: CARKPGRNTDTQYF
CDR3 DNA: TGTGCCCGAAAGCCGGGACGGAACACAGATACGCAGTATTTT
J gene: TRBJ2-3
clone size: many
D gene: -
V gene: TRBV30

CDR3 protein: CASSLVKQGDEKLFF
CDR3 DNA: TGTGCCAGCAGCTTAGTAAAACAGGGAGATGAAAAACTGTTTTTT
J gene: TRBJ1-4
clone size: -
D gene: -
V gene: TRBV7-9

CDR3 protein: CASSVGGLSGGGAQFF
CDR3 DNA: TGTGCCAGCAGCGTAGGAGGCCTGAGCGGGGGGGGTGCTCAGTTCTTC
J gene: TRBJ2-1
clone size: -
D gene: TRBD2
V gene: TRBV9

CDR3 protein: CSARPEAAGTGELFF
CDR3 DNA: TGCAGTGCTCGCCCCGAGGCTGCCGGGACCGGGGAGCTGTTTTTT
J gene: TRBJ2-2
clone size: -
D gene: -
V gene: TRBV20-1

CDR3 protein: CASKGPTEAFF
CDR3 DNA: TGTGCCAGCAAGGGACCCACTGAAGCTTTCTTT
J gene: TRBJ1-1
clone size: -
D gene: -
V gene: TRBV7-9

CDR3 protein: CASSGADWADSPLHF
CDR3 DNA: TGTGCCAGCAGTGGGGCTGACTGGGCCGATTCACCCCTCCACTTT
J gene: TRBJ1-6
clone size: -
D gene: -
V gene: TRBV28

CDR3 protein: CAAWTGNEQFF
CDR3 DNA: TGTGCCGCATGGACTGGGAATGAGCAGTTCTTC
J gene: TRBJ2-1
clone size: -
D gene: -
V gene: TRBV6-1

CDR3 protein: CASSERTGWGTDTQYF
CDR3 DNA: TGTGCCAGCAGTGAGCGGACAGGGTGGGGCACAGATACGCAGTATTTT
J gene: TRBJ2-3
clone size: -
D gene: TRBD1
V gene: TRBV6-1

CDR3 protein: CASSELFGTPIPEQFF
CDR3 DNA: TGCGCCAGCAGTGAGTTATTCGGGACCCCCATTCCTGAGCAGTTCTTC
J gene: TRBJ2-1
clone size: -
D gene: -
V gene: TRBV10-1

CDR3 protein: CSATFPIFYGYTF
CDR3 DNA: TGCAGTGCTACTTTCCCGATCTTCTATGGCTACACCTTC
J gene: TRBJ1-2
clone size: few
D gene: -
V gene: TRBV20-1

CDR3 protein: CASSSLSPTHF
CDR3 DNA: TGTGCCAGCAGTTCCCTCTCCCCGACCCACTTT
J gene: TRBJ1-6
clone size: -
D gene: -
V gene: TRBV28

CDR3 protein: CSARDRAGGVTQYF
CDR3 DNA: TGCAGTGCTAGAGATCGGGCAGGCGGGGTGACCCAGTACTTC
J gene: TRBJ2-5
clone size: many
D gene: -
V gene: TRBV20-1

CDR3 protein: CASSSYGELFF
CDR3 DNA: TGTGCCAGCAGCTCGTACGGGGAGCTGTTTTTT
J gene: TRBJ2-2
clone size: many
D gene: -
V gene: TRBV7-9

CDR3 protein: CASSGGTRLGEQYF
CDR3 DNA: TGTGCCAGCAGTGGAGGGACTCGACTGGGAGAGCAGTACTTC
J gene: TRBJ2-7
clone size: -
D gene: -
V gene: TRBV6-1

CDR3 protein: CASSVFPGAYEQYF
CDR3 DNA: TGTGCCAGCAGCGTTTTTCCAGGGGCCTACGAGCAGTACTTC
J gene: TRBJ2-7
clone size: -
D gene: -
V gene: TRBV9

CDR3 protein: CASSRARVAYEQYF
CDR3 DNA: TGTGCCAGCAGCCGGGCTAGGGTCGCCTACGAGCAGTACTTC
J gene: TRBJ2-7
clone size: -
D gene: -
V gene: TRBV12-3/TRBV12-4

CDR3 protein: CASSGQLEETQYF
CDR3 DNA: TGCGCCAGCAGTGGACAGTTGGAAGAGACCCAGTACTTC
J gene: TRBJ2-5
clone size: many
D gene: -
V gene: TRBV5-1